The rows below give T cell receptor beta chains drawn from one sample of a study of Graves' ophthalmopathy and Graves' hyperthyroidism. TCRdb reprocessed the multiplex PCR reads with MiXCR, giving one entry per CDR3 protein. The sample includes some 380,000 distinct CDR3 sequences, approximately 15% of them seen just once. The sequenced material came from peripheral blood. These receptors were collected from a woman between 18 and 30 years old with stable Graves' hyperthyroidism. CDR3s include the opening cysteine and the closing phenylalanine or tryptophan. D genes are given only for firm matches. Only part of the rows carry a size: once, few, many, or a class if the clone is expanded.

D gene,clone size,J gene,V gene,CDR3 protein,CDR3 DNA
.,.,TRBJ1-6,TRBV10-3,CAISDNNSPLHF,TGTGCCATCAGTGACAATAATTCACCCCTCCACTTT
.,many,TRBJ1-1,TRBV4-1,CASSQDPVRGAFF,TGCGCCAGCAGCCAAGATCCGGTTCGGGGAGCTTTCTTT
.,many,TRBJ1-1,TRBV15,CATRQSKMNTEAFF,TGTGCCACCAGACAGTCTAAGATGAACACTGAAGCTTTCTTT
.,few,TRBJ1-6,TRBV5-1,CASSFGSIQNSPLHF,TGCGCCAGCAGCTTTGGGAGTATCCAGAATTCACCCCTCCACTTT
TRBD1,many,TRBJ1-1,TRBV12-3/TRBV12-4,CASSPGTGSTEAFF,TGTGCCAGCAGTCCCGGGACAGGGAGTACTGAAGCTTTCTTT
TRBD2,many,TRBJ2-7,TRBV12-3/TRBV12-4,CASSRGWGGNSYEQYF,TGTGCCAGCAGCCGGGGTTGGGGGGGAAACTCCTACGAGCAGTACTTC
TRBD1,many,TRBJ1-2,TRBV2,CAISPGQGLPNTF,TGTGCCATCTCACCGGGACAGGGCTTACCAAACACCTTC
.,few,TRBJ2-5,TRBV4-2,CASSQGQGGQETQYF,TGTGCCAGCAGCCAAGGCCAGGGGGGCCAAGAGACCCAGTACTTC
.,many,TRBJ1-2,TRBV19,CASSILARRTPYGYTF,TGTGCCAGTAGTATCCTGGCAAGACGGACCCCCTATGGCTACACCTTC
TRBD1,.,TRBJ1-5,TRBV4-1,CASSQPQGVGNQPQHF,TGCGCCAGCAGCCAGCCCCAGGGGGTTGGCAATCAGCCCCAGCATTTT
.,many,TRBJ2-2,TRBV6-5,CASSYLRGGELFF,TGTGCCAGCAGTTACCTGCGGGGCGGGGAGCTGTTTTTT
.,.,TRBJ2-5,TRBV12-3/TRBV12-4,CASSQGDQRGKTQYF,TGTGCCAGCAGCCAAGGGGACCAAAGAGGAAAGACCCAGTACTTC
TRBD2,many,TRBJ2-1,TRBV20-1,CSAAGSGGARYSYNEQFF,TGCAGTGCTGCAGGGAGCGGGGGGGCCCGGTACTCCTACAATGAGCAGTTCTTC
.,many,TRBJ1-1,TRBV7-3,CASSLTFRHEAFF,TGTGCCAGCAGCTTAACGTTCCGGCATGAAGCTTTCTTT
.,many,TRBJ2-2,TRBV6-1,CASSLTAANTGELFF,TGTGCCAGCAGTCTTACGGCTGCGAACACCGGGGAGCTGTTTTTT
.,many,TRBJ1-5,TRBV14,CASPPSGSNQPQHF,TGTGCCAGCCCCCCTTCAGGGAGTAATCAGCCCCAGCATTTT
.,.,TRBJ2-7,TRBV15,CATSRDKKGTYEQYF,TGTGCCACCAGCAGAGATAAGAAGGGGACCTACGAGCAGTACTTC
.,many,TRBJ1-2,TRBV3-1,CASSQGGLGYTF,TGTGCCAGCAGCCAAGGGGGGTTGGGCTACACCTTC
.,many,TRBJ1-3,TRBV3-1,CASSPRRTTGNTIYF,TGTGCCAGCAGCCCTAGGAGGACTACTGGAAACACCATATATTTT
.,many,TRBJ1-1,TRBV13,CASSGNGRVSTEAFF,TGTGCCAGCAGCGGAAATGGTAGGGTAAGCACTGAAGCTTTCTTT
.,many,TRBJ2-7,TRBV6-4,CATAGPSYEQYF,TGTGCCACCGCGGGACCGAGCTACGAGCAGTACTTC
.,many,TRBJ2-7,TRBV9,CASSSLGLSYEQYF,TGTGCCAGCAGCTCTTTGGGCCTCTCCTACGAGCAGTACTTC
.,.,TRBJ2-5,TRBV6-1,CASSSGHLQETQYF,TGTGCCAGCAGCTCCGGACACCTCCAAGAGACCCAGTACTTC
.,many,TRBJ1-1,TRBV5-1,CASSLGDEGEAFF,TGCGCCAGCAGCTTGGGCGATGAGGGTGAAGCTTTCTTT
TRBD2,once,TRBJ2-5,TRBV12-5,CASGLVRLAGAETQYF,TGTGCTAGTGGTTTGGTACGGCTAGCGGGGGCTGAGACCCAGTACTTC
.,.,TRBJ1-6,TRBV11-3,CASSLTGIPLHF,TGTGCCAGCAGCTTAACAGGGATACCCCTCCACTTT
.,many,TRBJ1-1,TRBV12-3/TRBV12-4,CASSLVGRGTEAFF,TGTGCCAGCAGTTTAGTAGGGAGGGGCACTGAAGCTTTCTTT
.,few,TRBJ2-2,TRBV4-2,CASSQVGGSDTGELFF,TGTGCCAGCAGCCAAGTGGGGGGTTCGGACACCGGGGAGCTGTTTTTT
.,many,TRBJ1-1,TRBV6-5,CASSSRQQNTEAFF,TGTGCCAGCAGTTCCCGACAGCAGAACACTGAAGCTTTCTTT
.,.,TRBJ2-2,TRBV7-2,CASSLSLVNTGELFF,TGTGCCAGCAGCTTGAGCCTAGTGAACACCGGGGAGCTGTTTTTT
.,.,TRBJ2-7,TRBV12-3/TRBV12-4,CASNSRGGLYEQYF,TGTGCCAGCAACTCCCGAGGGGGGCTGTACGAGCAGTACTTC
.,many,TRBJ2-7,TRBV6-4,CASSDGTKTEYSYEQYF,TGTGCCAGCAGCGACGGGACAAAAACCGAATATTCCTACGAGCAGTACTTC
.,many,TRBJ2-7,TRBV7-6,CASSFGSPGTLGVEQYF,TGTGCCAGCAGTTTCGGATCGCCCGGGACCCTGGGGGTCGAGCAGTACTTC
TRBD2,many,TRBJ2-5,TRBV7-9,CASRAGGMEETQYF,TGTGCCAGCAGGGCGGGGGGGATGGAAGAGACCCAGTACTTC
.,few,TRBJ2-2,TRBV15,CATTVLRGGELFF,TGTGCCACCACCGTTCTGAGGGGCGGGGAGCTGTTTTTT
.,many,TRBJ1-1,TRBV9,CASSVSRESTEAFF,TGTGCCAGCAGCGTATCACGGGAGTCTACTGAAGCTTTCTTT
.,few,TRBJ1-1,TRBV27,CASSLLTPLKRSTEAFF,TGTGCCAGCAGTCTACTAACTCCTCTAAAGAGGAGCACTGAAGCTTTCTTT
.,many,TRBJ2-7,TRBV9,CASSVEEGYEQYF,TGTGCCAGCAGCGTAGAAGAAGGCTACGAGCAGTACTTC
.,many,TRBJ1-6,TRBV19,CASSPVWSPPTYANSPLHF,TGTGCCAGTAGCCCAGTATGGTCTCCTCCTACTTACGCGAATTCACCCCTCCACTTT
.,many,TRBJ1-3,TRBV6-2/TRBV6-3,CASSYDVAGNTIYF,TGTGCCAGCAGTTACGACGTGGCTGGAAACACCATATATTTT
.,.,TRBJ2-5,TRBV20-1,CSAHPIRTRGKETQYF,TGCAGTGCTCACCCAATTAGGACTCGGGGGAAAGAGACCCAGTACTTC
TRBD2,many,TRBJ2-2,TRBV12-3/TRBV12-4,CASSPSGLAGAGELFF,TGTGCCAGCAGTCCCTCGGGACTAGCGGGGGCCGGGGAGCTGTTTTTT
.,.,TRBJ1-1,TRBV18,CASSPPNPGRANTEAFF,TGTGCCAGCTCACCACCGAATCCGGGACGGGCGAACACTGAAGCTTTCTTT
.,many,TRBJ1-2,TRBV6-5,CASRRSANYGYTF,TGTGCCAGCAGACGCTCAGCTAACTATGGCTACACCTTC
TRBD1,many,TRBJ1-2,TRBV29-1,CSVGGQEVGYTF,TGCAGCGTCGGGGGACAGGAAGTAGGCTACACCTTC
.,many,TRBJ2-2,TRBV12-3/TRBV12-4,CASSRVLLGNTGELFF,TGTGCCAGCAGCAGAGTTCTACTAGGGAACACCGGGGAGCTGTTTTTT